This T cell receptor (beta chain) was captured by sequencing in a study of blood T cell repertoires in COVID-19 (dated by TCRdb to about 2020). Background for the entire study: Samples from collaborators originated in the United States, Italy and Spain and spanned both the acute and convalescent phases of COVID-19. A de-identified subject ID, COVID-19 status, age in years and sex were almost always included in the sample metadata. The repertoires were released in a freely available public database meant as a resource for research on the immune response to SARS-CoV-2. The prospective study material was composed of cDNA or gDNA derived from T cells, B-cell-depleted T cells, or PBMCs. Where HLA class I and class II types were available, the types were taken from metadata supplied by the sample provider, not from assay-based typing. Deeply sampled blood TCRbeta repertoires from subjects exposed to, actively infected with, or recovered from COVID-19 were included in the dataset. The samples were drawn from the first 160 participants of the ongoing ImmuneRACE study and from some 1,300 subjects provided by 6 global collaborators. Beyond this particular receptor, the publication reports: The quantity of clinical and demographic metadata differed by source and by participant and was supplied without curation.

In Seattle, one collaborating source enrolled patients while the infection was active and tracked those patients longitudinally over the course of disease. The collaborating institutions used their own protocols to collect whole blood in K2EDTA tubes. For TCRbeta analysis, collaborator samples were shipped as frozen whole blood, as isolated PBMCs, or as DNA extracted from either sample type. The immunoSEQ Assay, a bias-controlled multiplex PCR, was used to amplify TCRbeta CDR3 regions from genomic DNA. As for the authors' bioinformatics: The number of nucleated cells in each sample was estimated from the amplification of reference gene primers within the assay. To quantify the absolute abundance of each unique TCRbeta CDR3 rearrangement, sequence reads were collapsed and filtered. For each sample, productive Simpson clonality was calculated by taking the square root of Simpson's diversity index across productive rearrangements. TCRdb took over this immuneACCESS table, retaining in-frame rearrangements with V and J assigned. Such tables are incomplete; in checked studies, under half of the missing clones stem from an unresolved V gene, and the remainder is unexplained. V and J calls and clone size come straight from that table; D and trimming were deduced from the DNA. This sample has approximately 270,000 clones in its table, and over 75% of those were observed once. The ten largest make up 0.87% of the sample.

V loses 3 bases, J loses 2 bases, and the germline ends lie 3 bases apart. Counted from cysteine to phenylalanine, this CDR3 has 12 amino acids. The sequence is cut down to CDR3 DNA, 36 bases in frame from base 1. For CDR1 and CDR2, the germline V gene lists SGHTA and FQGNSA. Note on this clone: The target of this receptor is not known. Base quality data are lacking; no much larger clone is found one base away.

The sequence is built from TRBV7-2 and TRBJ2-3, with the D gene too uncertain to name. Specimen: peripheral blood. This clonotype originated in a human donor with COVID-19, enrolled during active disease. The donor label of this sample is uncertain. The nucleotides read TGTGCCAGCAGCTTCGTCACAGATACGCAGTATTTT. It translates as CASSFVTDTQYF.